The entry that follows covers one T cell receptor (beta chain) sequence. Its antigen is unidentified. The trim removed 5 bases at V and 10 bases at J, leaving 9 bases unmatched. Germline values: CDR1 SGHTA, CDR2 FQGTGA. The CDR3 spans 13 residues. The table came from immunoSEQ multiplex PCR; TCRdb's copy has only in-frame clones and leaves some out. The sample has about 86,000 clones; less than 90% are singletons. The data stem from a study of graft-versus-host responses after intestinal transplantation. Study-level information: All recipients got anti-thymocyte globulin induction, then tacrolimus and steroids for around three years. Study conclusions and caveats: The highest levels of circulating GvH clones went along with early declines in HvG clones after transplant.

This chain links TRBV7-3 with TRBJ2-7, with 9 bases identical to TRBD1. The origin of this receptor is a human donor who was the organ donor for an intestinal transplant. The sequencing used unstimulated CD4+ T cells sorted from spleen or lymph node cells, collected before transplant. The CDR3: CASSTSGTGKQYF. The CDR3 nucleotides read TGTGCCAGCAGCACCTCCGGGACAGGGAAACAGTACTTC. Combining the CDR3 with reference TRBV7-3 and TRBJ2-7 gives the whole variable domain GAGVSQTPSNKVTEKGKYVELRCDPISGHTALYWYRQSLGQGPEFLIYFQGTGAADDSGLPNDRFFAVRPEGSVSTLKIQRTERGDSAVYLCASSTSGTGKQYFGPGTRLTVT.